The rows below give T cell receptor beta chains drawn from one sample of a study of T cell responses to AZD1222 COVID-19 vaccine. Generated by immunoSEQ multiplex PCR, the TCRdb table keeps only in-frame clones and is missing some. The sample consists of 50,000 to 70,000 clones, approximately 89% of them appearing once. The specimen was peripheral blood, collected on day 0 of MenACWY control vaccination. The receptors stem from an adult in good health. Both conserved end residues are part of each CDR3. For some rows the clone size is stated as once, few or many, or as a class when expanded; others skip it.

V,length,size,J,CDR3
TRBV10-2,16,NA,TRBJ2-5,CASSEVTASPGETQYF
TRBV28,16,NA,TRBJ1-2,CASSLLPRGYRSGYTF
TRBV28,15,once,TRBJ1-6,CASRFERASNSPLHF
TRBV7-2,15,NA,TRBJ2-1,CASSPVAGRYNEQFF
TRBV5-6,15,NA,TRBJ1-3,CASSVRQGVGNTIYF
TRBV28,15,NA,TRBJ2-3,CASSRSATGKDTQYF
TRBV20-1,13,NA,TRBJ2-1,CSASVGQENEQFF
TRBV30,13,once,TRBJ1-5,CAWSVHGGQPQHF
TRBV28,16,NA,TRBJ2-3,CASSPGLWGSTDTQYF
TRBV7-2,13,NA,TRBJ2-7,CASSLGRSYEQYF
TRBV15,15,NA,TRBJ2-4,CATSSSDRGLDIQYF
TRBV4-1,16,NA,TRBJ2-2,CASSQVTGTSTGELFF
TRBV6-4,16,once,TRBJ2-3,CASSDAGGAGTDTQYF
TRBV4-1,15,NA,TRBJ2-1,CASSQEDQVYNEQFF
TRBV5-6,14,NA,TRBJ2-5,CASSSRTGSKTQYF
TRBV4-3,17,NA,TRBJ2-5,CASSQDGGGRGQETQYF
TRBV7-2,13,NA,TRBJ2-5,CASSLVGGETQYF
TRBV7-2,15,NA,TRBJ2-3,CASSSGTGFADTQYF
TRBV18,16,NA,TRBJ1-4,CASSAYEAGTNEKLFF
TRBV5-3,18,few,TRBJ2-5,CARSSGWRGREYQETQYF
TRBV7-8,16,NA,TRBJ2-7,CASSLFAQRSSYEQYF
TRBV29-1,14,NA,TRBJ2-7,CSVVLSGVSYEQYF
TRBV2,14,NA,TRBJ2-7,CASSEDLGQGEQYF
TRBV9,16,once,TRBJ1-2,CASSVAGQGKDYGYTF
TRBV28,12,NA,TRBJ2-5,CASQDPRETQYF